What follows is one T cell receptor beta chain and its context. Its antigen is undetermined. The source of the sample is a study of cytomegalovirus exposure and HLA in healthy donors. Study-wide results and limits: Differences between HLA loci emerged in a later analysis of TCR association rates, with DRB1 most and HLA-C fewest. Later analysis showed most CMV-associated TCR beta chains appearing HLA-restricted.

Per the germline V gene, CDR1 is SGHRS and CDR2 is YFSETQ. V lost 0 bases and J lost 3; bases outside the gene matches: 3. The CDR3 has 15 amino acids. The PCR contained 60 Vbeta and 13 Jbeta primers. Generated by immunoSEQ multiplex PCR, the TCRdb table keeps only in-frame clones and is missing some. This table has some 95,000 clones, roughly 74% appearing once. The sequenced sample was PBMCs. This rearrangement joins TRBV5-1 to TRBJ2-5; 9 nucleotides agree with TRBD2. This receptor was obtained from a woman between 18 and 29 years old in good health and CMV-seropositive. The CDR3 protein is CASSLARLAEETQYF. The CDR3 DNA reads as TGCGCCAGCAGCTTGGCTCGACTAGCGGAAGAGACCCAGTACTTC.